This passage covers 27 T cell receptor beta chains from one sample sequenced in a study of shared clonotypes between healthy human individuals. The assay was immunoSEQ multiplex PCR, and TCRdb's table has in-frame clones only and misses some. Among about 1 million clones listed, 70% to 80% were seen once. Sequenced material: memory CD4+ T cells from PBMCs. The sample's subset: CD45RA-negative fraction. Receptor source: a man younger than 35 in good health. Some clones in this sample may be carry-over from other donors' samples.

The J gene is TRBJ2-5, the V gene TRBV7-8; TRBD2 aligns across 7 bases. The CDR3 is 14 amino acids. The J segment lost 2 bases and the V segment lost 6 bases, leaving 6 bases of the junction unmatched. From germline, CDR1 is SGHVS and CDR2 FQNEAQ. In DNA, the CDR3 is TGTGCCAGCAGACGAGGGACTACACAAGAGACCCAGTACTTC. It translates to CASRRGTTQETQYF.

This clone was picked up one time. V and J are TRBV10-1 and TRBJ2-2, with 9 bases aligning to TRBD1. V was pared by 6 bases and J by 0 bases, with 2 bases of the junction left unmatched. The germline CDR1 and CDR2 sequences are WNHNN and SYGVQD (reference sequence). This CDR3 has 15 amino acids. The CDR3 DNA follows: TGCGCCAGCAGCCGGGACAGGGCGAACACCGGGGAGCTGTTTTTT. This gives the protein CASSRDRANTGELFF.

The rearrangement joins TRBV5-6 to TRBJ2-3; D unclear. This CDR3 has 14 amino acids. CDR1 SGHDT and CDR2 YYEEEE come from the germline V gene. Trimming cost V 2 bases and J 3 bases, with 10 bases left between them. CDR3 bases: TGTGCCAGCAGCTTCAAGGCGATAACAGATACGCAGTATTTT. The encoded protein is CASSFKAITDTQYF.

V gene TRBV5-6 combines with J gene TRBJ1-2; perhaps TRBD1 as D (5 bases). This CDR3 comprises 13 residues. CDR1 SGHDT and CDR2 YYEEEE come from the germline V gene. The V gene lost 6 bases and the J gene lost 7 bases, with 16 bases spanning the gap. The CDR3 here is CASTSSVGGGYTF. The DNA for the CDR3 is TGTGCCAGCACTTCTAGTGTCGGGGGTGGCTACACCTTC.

The rearrangement uses TRBV11-3 and TRBJ2-7, with D tentatively TRBD1 (5 bases). The CDR3 spans 16 residues. In germline, CDR1 is SGHNT, CDR2 YENEEA. With 5 bases removed from V and 7 bases from J, the gap between germline ends came to 24 bases. The CDR3 region has the DNA TGTGCCAGCAGCCCGCGGACACGGGTCCCCGCCGGGGAGCAGTACTTC. Its translation is CASSPRTRVPAGEQYF.

With regard to this clone: One base away lies a much larger clone, so this may be a sequencing read error. The same CDR3 also results from other DNA sequences found in this sample. V usage is TRBV28 and J usage is TRBJ1-1; D not certain. The CDR3 totals 15 residues. Germline V gives CDR1 MDHEN, CDR2 SYDVKM. V was pared by 10 bases and J by 6 bases, with 24 bases between. The CDR3 loop is CATPNPGPRPPEAFF. For the CDR3, the DNA is TGTGCCACCCCAAACCCCGGGCCTCGGCCCCCTGAAGCTTTCTTT.

This clone was seen a handful of times. The chain combines TRBV10-1 with TRBJ2-1; D is perhaps TRBD1 or TRBD2 (7 bases each). CDR3 length: 16 amino acids. CDR1 and CDR2 (germline): WNHNN, SYGVQD (reference sequence). Between the trimmed V and J ends, which lost 3 bases and 6 bases, there was a span of 18 bases. The CDR3: CASSELDREGGNEQFF. In nucleotides, the CDR3 is TGCGCCAGCAGTGAATTAGACAGGGAGGGTGGCAATGAGCAGTTCTTC.

The rearrangement links TRBV5-1 to TRBJ1-3; tentatively, D is TRBD1 (6 bases). The V gene's germline CDR1 is SGHRS and CDR2 YFSETQ. The CDR3 runs to 14 residues. Trimming left V 4 bases short and J 2 bases short, with 10 bases between. The DNA for the CDR3 is TGCGCCAGCAGCCCCCAGGGGACTGGAAACACCATATATTTT. Translated: CASSPQGTGNTIYF. Filled out from reference TRBV5-1 and TRBJ1-3, the complete variable domain reads KAGVTQTPRYLIKTRGQQVTLSCSPISGHRSVSWYQQTPGQGLQFLFEYFSETQRNKGNFPGRFSGRQFSNSRSEMNVSTLELGDSALYLCASSPQGTGNTIYFGEGSWLTVV.

V is TRBV5-1 and J is TRBJ1-1; 9 bases line up with TRBD1. The germline V gene encodes CDR1 SGHRS and CDR2 YFSETQ. Losses at the gene ends were 4 bases for V and 3 bases for J; bases not matched to a gene: 7. This CDR3 comprises 15 residues. CDR3 DNA sequence: TGCGCCAGCAGCGGGGGTTACAGGGGGCACACTGAAGCTTTCTTT. Residues: CASSGGYRGHTEAFF.

CDR3 nucleotides: TGTGCCAGCGGGACAGCGAACACCGGGGAGCTGTTTTTT. It specifies CASGTANTGELFF. The chain links TRBV14 to TRBJ2-2; 7 bases map to TRBD1. Losses at the gene ends were 8 bases for V and 0 bases for J; bases not matched to a gene: 0. This CDR3 has 13 amino acids. The V gene's germline CDR1 is SGHDN and CDR2 FVKESK.

The chain joins TRBV7-6 to TRBJ2-3; 7 bases agree with TRBD2. The germline V gene encodes CDR1 SGHVS and CDR2 FNYEAQ. The CDR3 length is 15 residues. The junction had 7 bases not matched to a gene; V was cut back by 5 bases and J by 2 bases. CDR3 DNA: TGTGCCAGCAGCCCCCGGACTAGAGTCACAGATACGCAGTATTTT. Its translation: CASSPRTRVTDTQYF.

The chain couples TRBV28 to TRBJ2-7; weak D call: TRBD2 (5 bases). Germline values: CDR1 MDHEN, CDR2 SYDVKM. Trimming cost V 7 bases and J 7 bases, with 11 bases left between them. The CDR3 length is 11 residues. The CDR3 DNA sequence: TGTGCCAGCAAAGGCCGCGGGGAGCAGTACTTC. This encodes CASKGRGEQYF. Based on the CDR3 plus reference TRBV28 and TRBJ2-7, the full variable domain is DVKVTQSSRYLVKRTGEKVFLECVQDMDHENMFWYRQDPGLGLRLIYFSYDVKMKEKGDIPEGYSVSREKKERFSLILESASTNQTSMYLCASKGRGEQYFGPGTRLTVT.

CDR3 protein: CASSQGLAGIPSYEQYF. CDR3 sequence (DNA): TGTGCCAGCAGCCAGGGACTAGCGGGGATCCCTTCCTACGAGCAGTACTTC. The chain couples TRBV4-2 to TRBJ2-7; TRBD2 agrees at 13 bases. This CDR3 is built from 17 residues. The V gene end was trimmed by 3 bases and the J gene end by 1 base; junction bases not matched to a gene: 6. Germline-derived CDR1 and CDR2 are LGHNA and YNFKEQ.

The J gene is TRBJ2-7, the V gene TRBV11-2; D perhaps matches TRBD1 (6 bases). The CDR3 has 14 amino acids. The V gene's germline CDR1 is SGHAT and CDR2 FQNNGV. Trimming stripped 3 bases from V and 6 bases from J, with 15 bases between. The CDR3: CASSFVVRGAEQYF. Written as DNA, the CDR3 is TGTGCCAGCAGCTTTGTCGTCAGGGGAGCCGAGCAGTACTTC.

The chain combines TRBV5-1 with TRBJ2-2; 8 bases map to TRBD2. The CDR3 is 17 residues long. V shed 1 base, J shed 7 bases, and the junction held 12 bases outside the gene matches. The germline CDR1 and CDR2 sequences are SGHRS and YFSETQ. The DNA of the CDR3 is TGCGCCAGCAGCTTGATAGTGGGACTAGGGCGCGGCGGGGAGCTGTTTTTT. It specifies CASSLIVGLGRGGELFF.

This clone was seen a few times. The sample contains more than one DNA sequence encoding this CDR3. The rearrangement joins TRBV28 to TRBJ1-4; 8 bases are shared with TRBD1. The CDR3 extends over 14 amino acids. CDR1 is MDHEN and CDR2 is SYDVKM in the germline V gene. The trim removed 2 bases at V and 5 bases at J, leaving 1 base unmatched. CDR3 protein: CASSLQGANEKLFF. The CDR3 DNA is TGTGCCAGCAGTTTACAGGGGGCGAATGAAAAACTGTTTTTT.

This chain uses TRBV28 with TRBJ2-1, with 11 nucleotides matching TRBD2. The germline V gene has CDR1 MDHEN and CDR2 SYDVKM. Trimming took 6 bases from V and 4 from J; bases not matched to a gene: 5. CDR3 length: 15 amino acids. The CDR3, as DNA: TGTGCCAGCAGCTTTCTAGCGGGAGGATACAATGAGCAGTTCTTC. Protein: CASSFLAGGYNEQFF.

This chain connects TRBV11-3 to TRBJ2-1, with D tentatively TRBD2 (6 bases). Trimming removed 2 bases at V and 4 bases at J, with 12 bases between. Per germline, CDR1 SGHNT and CDR2 YENEEA. There are 15 residues in the CDR3. The DNA of the CDR3 is TGTGCCAGCAGCTTAAGTGCGGGGTTGTACAATGAGCAGTTCTTC. Residues: CASSLSAGLYNEQFF.

CDR3 residues: CAGPLRGRTGPQYF. CDR3 nucleotide sequence: TGTGCCGGCCCATTGCGGGGACGGACCGGGCCCCAGTACTTC. The V call is TRBV5-8, the J call TRBJ2-5; tentatively, D is TRBD2 (6 bases). V was pared by 10 bases and J by 9 bases, with 25 bases between. Germline V gives CDR1 SGHTS, CDR2 YDEGEE. This CDR3 is built from 14 residues.

This chain uses TRBV5-6 with TRBJ1-4; 10 nucleotides align to TRBD1. With V trimmed by 1 base and J by 4 bases, 10 bases remained unmatched. The CDR3 runs 18 residues. Germline V lookup: CDR1 SGHDT, CDR2 YYEEEE. The CDR3 nucleotides read TGTGCCAGCAGCTTGACCAGACAGGGGGCGTTAGGTAATGAAAAACTGTTTTTT. This codes for CASSLTRQGALGNEKLFF.

The rearrangement links TRBV7-8 to TRBJ2-7; tentative D call: TRBD2 (6 bases). CDR1 and CDR2 (germline): SGHVS, FQNEAQ. Trimming pared 7 bases from V and 5 bases from J, leaving 21 bases between. This CDR3 has 15 amino acids. The CDR3 DNA is TGTGCCAGCACCCCTGGGGCGGGATGGCCCCACGAGCAGTACTTC. Its protein product is CASTPGAGWPHEQYF.

Concerning this clone: The same CDR3 is also encoded by other DNA sequences in this sample. The chain combines TRBV18 with TRBJ1-1, with D possibly matching TRBD1 (5 bases). V gave up 6 bases and J gave up 1 base, with 9 bases separating them. Per germline, CDR1 KGHSH and CDR2 LQKENI. The CDR3 spans 13 residues. The CDR3 DNA sequence: TGTGCCAGCTCCCAACAGGCGAACACTGAAGCTTTCTTT. Translated, it gives CASSQQANTEAFF.

This clone has a single count. The chain couples TRBV6-1 to TRBJ1-2; tentative D call: TRBD1 (5 bases). This CDR3 comprises 15 residues. V dropped 1 base and J dropped 7 bases, with 16 bases sitting between them. The V gene's germline CDR1 is MNHNS and CDR2 SASEGT. The CDR3 here is CASSEVGTQVRGYTF. DNA of the CDR3: TGTGCCAGCAGTGAAGTGGGGACCCAGGTTCGTGGCTACACCTTC.

This clone occurred a few times. The chain links TRBV18 to TRBJ1-3; D possibly corresponds to TRBD1 (6 bases). CDR1 is KGHSH, CDR2 LQKENI, per germline. V was trimmed by 2 bases and J by 4 bases, leaving 18 bases between them. This CDR3 contains 17 residues. DNA of the CDR3: TGTGCCAGCTCACCAAGTGATATCAGGGGATCGGGAAACACCATATATTTT. Residues: CASSPSDIRGSGNTIYF. The full variable domain, rest sourced from reference TRBV18 and TRBJ1-3, is NAGVMQNPRHLVRRRGQEARLRCSPMKGHSHVYWYRQLPEEGLKFMVYLQKENIIDESGMPKERFSAEFPKEGPSILRIQQVVRGDSAAYFCASSPSDIRGSGNTIYFGEGSWLTVV.

The chain couples TRBV28 to TRBJ2-5, with 8 positions matching TRBD1. The CDR3 contains 14 residues. Trimming cost V 7 bases and J 5 bases; bases outside gene matches: 9. In germline, CDR1 is MDHEN, CDR2 SYDVKM. The CDR3 loop reads CASNLDRARETQYF. As DNA, the CDR3 is TGTGCCAGCAACCTGGACAGGGCGCGGGAGACCCAGTACTTC.

This chain joins TRBV27 and TRBJ2-7; D is unclear. The V gene lost 3 bases and the J gene lost 2 bases, with 17 bases spanning the gap. The CDR3 consists of 16 residues. The V gene's germline CDR1 is MNHEY and CDR2 SMNVEV (reference sequence). CDR3 coding DNA: TGTGCCAGCAGTTTCGGTGGGCATATTGGGACCTACGAGCAGTACTTC. This codes for CASSFGGHIGTYEQYF.

The rearrangement links TRBV28 to TRBJ2-5; 7 bases are a match to TRBD1. The J call is in doubt because the DNA end fits TRBJ2-7 better. Germline V gene sequence: CDR1 MDHEN, CDR2 SYDVKM. The CDR3 length is 13 residues. This CDR3 is CATLDRVIYEQYF. The DNA for the CDR3 is TGTGCCACCTTAGACAGGGTCATATACGAGCAGTACTTC.